This T cell receptor (beta chain) appears in the sequencing data of a study of early T cells in non-severe SARS-CoV-2 infection. Study-wide background: Sequenced material consisted of bulk RNA (from unsorted whole blood), and chains were unpaired. General observations from the study: Using VDJdb, the matching emphasized anti-spike CD8 responses while missing private and CD4 specificities.

Trimming took 8 bases from V and 2 from J, leaving 11 bases between them. Per the germline V gene, CDR1 is SEHNR and CDR2 is FQNEAQ (reference sequence). This CDR3 region has 13 residues. This clonotype was observed a few times. Its antigen is not identified. The protocol attached unique molecular identifiers to individual cDNA molecules. TCRdb called the 5' RACE reads again in MiXCR, with one record for every CDR3 protein. The table has fewer than 55,000 distinct CDR3 sequences, more than 6.5% seen once; the top ten hold approximately 8%. The receptor's source is an adult who was a healthcare worker with PCR-confirmed SARS-CoV-2 infection or an uninfected control (not recorded which). Sample: whole blood. J is TRBJ2-3 and V is TRBV7-9; D might be TRBD1 or TRBD2, each matching 5 bases. The CDR3 protein is CASVGPYTDTQYF. The CDR3 bases are TGTGCCAGCGTGGGACCCTACACAGATACGCAGTATTTT.